This T cell receptor (beta chain) derives from a study of blood T cell repertoires in COVID-19. On the study more broadly: Samples came from the United States, Italy and Spain, spanning acute and convalescent COVID-19. Nucleic acid was either cDNA or gDNA, and it came from T cells, B-cell-depleted T cells, or PBMCs.

Study processing details: By means of reference gene primer amplification, nucleated cell counts were estimated. The data were produced by immunoSEQ multiplex PCR, yet TCRdb's version contains in-frame clones alone and is incomplete. D and trimming come from the DNA, and the V and J calls and clone size come from that table. The sample holds approximately 270,000 clones, 70% to 90% seen once. The CDR3 has 14 amino acids. The V segment lost 4 bases and the J segment 3 bases; nucleotides outside the gene matches: 4. Germline assignment: CDR1 MDHEN and CDR2 SYDVKM. This receptor was identified in a man between 18 and 35 years old with active or convalescent COVID-19. The sample taken for sequencing was peripheral blood. The gene calls are TRBV28 and TRBJ2-5; 8 bases align to TRBD1. This chain's CDR3 is CASSSHRGEETQYF. Written as DNA, the CDR3 is TGTGCCAGCAGTTCCCACAGGGGGGAAGAGACCCAGTACTTC.